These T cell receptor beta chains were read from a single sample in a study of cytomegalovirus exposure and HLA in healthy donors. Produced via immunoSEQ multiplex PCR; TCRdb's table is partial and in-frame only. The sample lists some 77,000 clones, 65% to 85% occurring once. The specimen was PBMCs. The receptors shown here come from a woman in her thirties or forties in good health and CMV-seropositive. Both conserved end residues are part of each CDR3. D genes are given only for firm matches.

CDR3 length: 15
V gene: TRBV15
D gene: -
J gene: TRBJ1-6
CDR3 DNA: TGTGCCACCAGCAGAGAACAGGTGAATAATTCACCCCTCCACTTT
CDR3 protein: CATSREQVNNSPLHF

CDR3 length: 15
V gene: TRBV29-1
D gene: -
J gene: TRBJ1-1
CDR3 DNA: TGCAGCGTGAGAGACGGGACAAATAAAAACACTGAAGCTTTCTTT
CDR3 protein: CSVRDGTNKNTEAFF

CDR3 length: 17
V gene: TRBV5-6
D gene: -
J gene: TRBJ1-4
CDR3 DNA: TGTGCCAGCAGCTTGGCCAAGTGGGGGGAAAGAAATGAAAAACTGTTTTTT
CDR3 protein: CASSLAKWGERNEKLFF

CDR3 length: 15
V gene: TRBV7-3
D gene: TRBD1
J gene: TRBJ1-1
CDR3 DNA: TGTGCCAGCAGCCCCACAGGGGGCGCGGACACTGAAGCTTTCTTT
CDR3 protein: CASSPTGGADTEAFF

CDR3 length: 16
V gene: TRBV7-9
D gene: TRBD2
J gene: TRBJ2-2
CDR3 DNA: TGTGCCAGCAGCTTTTCAGCGGGAGGCGGCACCGGGGAGCTGTTTTTT
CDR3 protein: CASSFSAGGGTGELFF

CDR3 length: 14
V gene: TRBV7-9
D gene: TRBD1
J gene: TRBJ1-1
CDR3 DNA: TGTGCCAGCAGCTTAGGACAGGGATTCAGTGAAGCTTTCTTT
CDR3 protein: CASSLGQGFSEAFF

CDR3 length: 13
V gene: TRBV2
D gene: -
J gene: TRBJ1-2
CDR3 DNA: TGTGCCAGCAGTGTGACACCTAACTATGGCTACACCTTC
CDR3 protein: CASSVTPNYGYTF

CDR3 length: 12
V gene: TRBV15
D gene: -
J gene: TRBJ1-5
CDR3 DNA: TGTGCCACCAGCAGAACTAATCAGCCCCAGCATTTT
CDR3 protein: CATSRTNQPQHF

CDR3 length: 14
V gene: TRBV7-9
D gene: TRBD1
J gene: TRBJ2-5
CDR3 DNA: TGTGCCAGCAGCTTAACAGGGACAGCAGAGACCCAGTACTTC
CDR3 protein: CASSLTGTAETQYF

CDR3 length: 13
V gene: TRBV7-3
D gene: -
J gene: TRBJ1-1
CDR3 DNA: TGTGCCAGCAGAGCTACAGCCGGGACTGTACCGGAGTTT
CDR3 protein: CASRATAGTVPEF

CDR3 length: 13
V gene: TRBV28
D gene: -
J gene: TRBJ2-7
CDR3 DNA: TGTGCCAGCAGTTTACGGGACTCCTACGAGCAGTACTTC
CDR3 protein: CASSLRDSYEQYF

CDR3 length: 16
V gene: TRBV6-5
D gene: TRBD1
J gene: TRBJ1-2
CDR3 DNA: TGTGCCAGCAGTTTTCTGGGACAGGGGGCGCGAGGTGGCTACACCTTC
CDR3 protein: CASSFLGQGARGGYTF

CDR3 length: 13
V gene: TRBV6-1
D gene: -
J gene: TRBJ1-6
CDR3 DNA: TGTGCCAGCAGACACCCAAATAATTCACCCCTCCACTTT
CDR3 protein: CASRHPNNSPLHF

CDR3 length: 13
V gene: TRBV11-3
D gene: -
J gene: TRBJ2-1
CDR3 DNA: TGTGCCAGCAGCCCTCTTGAGGCCGCTGAGCAGTTCTTC
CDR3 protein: CASSPLEAAEQFF

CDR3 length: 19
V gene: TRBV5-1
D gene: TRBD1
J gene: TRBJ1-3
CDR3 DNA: TGCGCCAGCAGCCAGAATCTGGGGACAGGCCCTCTATCTGGAAACACCATATATTTT
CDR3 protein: CASSQNLGTGPLSGNTIYF